The 12 T cell receptor beta chains given below trace back to one sample, sequenced in a study of blood T cell repertoires in COVID-19 (dated by TCRdb to 2018 to 2021). The method was the immunoSEQ multiplex PCR assay. Imported from immuneACCESS, the table was reduced by TCRdb to in-frame sequences with V and J called. These copies leave out some clones; in studies compared against another copy, an unresolved V gene accounts for under half, and the cause of the remainder is not known. Here the sample has 150,000 to 200,000 clones; roughly 87% occur a single time. The ten largest clones take up approximately 10% of the sample. Sequencing input: PBMCs or T cells enriched from blood (not recorded which). The source is a man aged 50 to 59 who had recovered from COVID-19.

This rearrangement joins TRBV28 to TRBJ1-6, with 8 bases aligning to TRBD1. CDR1 MDHEN and CDR2 SYDVKM come from the germline V gene. With V trimmed by 4 bases and J by 8 bases, 7 bases remained unmatched. The CDR3 loop spans 15 amino acids. The CDR3 bases are TGTGCCAGCAGTTCTAGGACAGGGATGGATTCACCCCTCCACTTT. As protein: CASSSRTGMDSPLHF.

This chain links TRBV27 with TRBJ2-4, with D maybe TRBD2 (5 bases). V was clipped by 3 bases and J by 3 bases, with 9 bases between them. Germline V gene data show CDR1 as MNHEY and CDR2 as SMNVEV (reference sequence). This CDR3 is built from 14 residues. CDR3 nucleotides: TGTGCCAGCAGTTTCCGGGAACGCAAAAACATTCAGTACTTC. It encodes CASSFRERKNIQYF.

The chain joins TRBV19 to TRBJ1-2, with D possibly TRBD1 on 5 matching bases. The CDR3 is 13 residues long. Trimming took off 7 bases at V and 5 bases at J, with 14 bases between the two ends. CDR1 and CDR2 (germline): LNHDA, SQIVND (reference sequence). In DNA, the CDR3 is TGTGCCAGTACCAAGGACAAAACATATGGCTACACCTTC. Amino acid sequence: CASTKDKTYGYTF.

The rearrangement joins TRBV28 to TRBJ1-2; TRBD1 matches 10 bases. The V segment lost 5 bases and the J segment 8 bases; nucleotides outside the gene matches: 5. This CDR3 is 13 amino acids long. The germline gives CDR1 MDHEN, CDR2 SYDVKM. Written as DNA, the CDR3 is TGTGCCAGCAGTCCCCGGGACAGGGGAGGCTACACCTTC. Translation gives CASSPRDRGGYTF.

The gene calls are TRBV29-1 and TRBJ1-1; TRBD1 matches 7 bases. The CDR3 loop spans 13 amino acids. CDR1 and CDR2 (germline): SQVTM, ANQGSEA. The V gene end was trimmed by 4 bases and the J gene end by 3 bases; junction bases not matched to a gene: 5. The CDR3 is CSVAAGGYTEAFF. The CDR3 region has the DNA TGCAGCGTTGCGGCAGGGGGGTACACTGAAGCTTTCTTT.

In its sample, this clone was seen a few times. The V gene is TRBV6-2 or TRBV6-3, the J gene TRBJ2-3; TRBD2 aligns across 11 bases. CDR1 is MNHEY, CDR2 SVGEGT, per germline. V shed 2 bases and J 7 bases; nucleotides not matched to a gene: 5. The CDR3 totals 15 residues. CDR3 amino acids: CASSYGSGGAYTQYF. Here the CDR3 DNA reads TGTGCCAGCAGTTACGGTAGCGGGGGGGCATATACGCAGTATTTT.

J is TRBJ2-1 and V is TRBV5-1; TRBD2 agrees at 14 bases. The CDR3 extends over 17 amino acids. V lost 4 bases, J lost 6 bases, and 9 bases stayed unmatched. Germline V gene lookup returns CDR1 SGHRS and CDR2 YFSETQ. CDR3 DNA: TGCGCCAGCAGCCCGTTGACTAGCGGGAGGGCTTTCAATGAGCAGTTCTTC. Encoded protein: CASSPLTSGRAFNEQFF. Full variable domain (remainder filled in from reference TRBV5-1 and TRBJ2-1): KAGVTQTPRYLIKTRGQQVTLSCSPISGHRSVSWYQQTPGQGLQFLFEYFSETQRNKGNFPGRFSGRQFSNSRSEMNVSTLELGDSALYLCASSPLTSGRAFNEQFFGPGTRLTVL.

This clone occurred a few times. The V call is TRBV3-1 (or the pseudogene TRBV3-2), the J call TRBJ2-2; 9 nucleotides line up with TRBD2. Germline loops: CDR1 LGHDT, CDR2 YNNKEL (reference sequence). J lost 3 bases, V lost 3 bases, and 5 bases had no gene match. The CDR3 loop spans 16 amino acids. This chain's CDR3 is CASSQGLASDTGELFF. In DNA, the CDR3 is TGTGCCAGCAGCCAGGGACTAGCTAGCGACACCGGGGAGCTGTTTTTT.

The chain recombines TRBV29-1 with TRBJ2-3, with D hard to call. Germline V CDR1 and CDR2: SQVTM, ANQGSEA. With 2 bases removed from V and 6 bases from J, the gap between germline ends came to 9 bases. The CDR3 has 12 residues. The CDR3 sequence: CSVEFLPDTQYF. CDR3 DNA sequence: TGCAGCGTTGAATTTCTCCCGGATACGCAGTATTTT.

The chain recombines TRBV20-1 with TRBJ1-2; D unresolved. CDR3 length: 11 residues. V gave up 6 bases and J gave up 8 bases, with 13 bases separating them. Germline CDR1 and CDR2: DFQATT and SNEGSKA (reference sequence). Here the CDR3 DNA reads TGCAGTGCCATAGCCCCAAGGGGCTACACCTTC. Its translation: CSAIAPRGYTF.

The chain recombines TRBV28 with TRBJ1-4; 7 nucleotides match TRBD1. This CDR3 spans 13 amino acids. CDR1 and CDR2 (germline): MDHEN, SYDVKM. V was pared by 5 bases and J by 5 bases, with 2 bases of the junction left unmatched. The chain's CDR3 is CASSQGGNEKLFF. The CDR3 DNA reads TGTGCCAGCAGTCAAGGGGGCAATGAAAAACTGTTTTTT.

This chain connects TRBV6-5 to TRBJ1-5; TRBD1 agrees at 7 bases. This CDR3 contains 14 residues. The V and J ends lost 5 bases and 5 bases, in that order; junction bases with no gene match: 6. Germline values: CDR1 MNHEY, CDR2 SVGAGI. The CDR3 DNA is TGTGCCAGCAGTACGACGGACAGGTATCAGCCCCAGCATTTT. It codes for CASSTTDRYQPQHF.